A selection of T cell receptor beta chains follows, all from one sample in a study of T cells after yellow fever vaccination. Using its own MiXCR run on the 5' RACE reads, TCRdb lists one record per CDR3 protein. Here the sample spans 200,000 to 250,000 distinct CDR3 sequences, less than 9% being singletons. The material sequenced was CD4+ T cells sorted from PBMCs, taken 15 days after the yellow fever booster vaccination. Every receptor here comes from a man aged 25 to 40 who received the YFV17D yellow fever vaccine. Both conserved end residues are part of each CDR3. The D gene is left open where the match is weak. The listing skips clone size in some rows; elsewhere it reads once, few, many or a size class.

.	TRBV5-1	.	TRBJ2-3	CASSWQNTADTQYF	TGCGCCAGCAGCTGGCAAAACACGGCAGATACGCAGTATTTT
TRBD1	TRBV5-1	.	TRBJ2-7	CASSLGGVSGQGSYEQYF	TGCGCCAGCAGCTTGGGAGGTGTTTCGGGACAGGGCTCCTACGAGCAGTACTTC
TRBD1	TRBV18	many	TRBJ2-7	CASSPPTGVYEQYF	TGTGCCAGCTCACCTCCGACAGGGGTATACGAGCAGTACTTC
.	TRBV29-1	.	TRBJ1-1	CSVRTAEAFF	TGCAGCGTTAGGACAGCTGAAGCTTTCTTT
TRBD2	TRBV7-2	few	TRBJ2-3	CASSLGLAGASQYF	TGTGCCAGCAGCTTAGGGCTAGCGGGAGCTTCGCAGTATTTT
.	TRBV9	.	TRBJ2-1	CASSVDRAVGEQFF	TGTGCCAGCAGCGTAGATCGAGCAGTCGGTGAGCAGTTCTTC
.	TRBV15	few	TRBJ2-5	CATSTRGGRTQETQYF	TGTGCCACCAGCACTCGGGGTGGCAGGACCCAAGAGACCCAGTACTTC
.	TRBV12-3/TRBV12-4	many	TRBJ2-4	CASSSRGVKNIQYF	TGTGCCAGCAGTTCGAGAGGTGTCAAAAACATTCAGTACTTC
.	TRBV12-3/TRBV12-4	few	TRBJ1-1	CASRLRALGTEAFF	TGTGCCAGCAGGTTGCGGGCCCTGGGGACTGAAGCTTTCTTT
TRBD2	TRBV12-3/TRBV12-4	few	TRBJ2-5	CASTIAGAGQETQYF	TGTGCCAGCACCATAGCGGGAGCAGGCCAAGAGACCCAGTACTTC
TRBD2	TRBV29-1	few	TRBJ2-1	CSGRGGLVGWEQFF	TGCAGCGGCCGCGGGGGACTAGTCGGGTGGGAGCAGTTCTTC
.	TRBV20-1	many	TRBJ1-2	CSAQFLYGYTF	TGCAGTGCGCAATTCCTGTATGGCTACACCTTC
.	TRBV6-5	few	TRBJ2-1	CASSYWGALGNEQFF	TGTGCCAGCAGTTATTGGGGGGCTTTGGGCAATGAGCAGTTCTTC
.	TRBV5-1	.	TRBJ2-3	CASSLASGFSDTQYF	TGCGCCAGCAGCTTGGCCTCAGGGTTCTCAGATACGCAGTATTTT
.	TRBV15	few	TRBJ2-3	CATSRDVTDTQYF	TGTGCCACCAGCAGAGATGTTACAGATACGCAGTATTTT
.	TRBV12-3/TRBV12-4	many	TRBJ1-5	CASSQGSNQPQHF	TGTGCCAGCAGTCAGGGGAGCAATCAGCCCCAGCATTTT
TRBD1	TRBV5-1	few	TRBJ2-5	CASSPGQRRQETQYF	TGCGCCAGCAGCCCGGGACAGAGGCGTCAAGAGACCCAGTACTTC
.	TRBV19	few	TRBJ2-3	CASSLTPGTGDTQYF	TGTGCCAGTAGTCTAACCCCGGGGACGGGGGATACGCAGTATTTT
.	TRBV5-1	many	TRBJ2-1	CASSSSEGNYNEQFF	TGCGCCAGCAGCTCCTCAGAGGGGAACTACAATGAGCAGTTCTTC
TRBD2	TRBV6-5	few	TRBJ2-3	CASSYSTSGRGTDTQYF	TGTGCCAGCAGTTACTCGACTAGCGGGAGAGGCACAGATACGCAGTATTTT
TRBD2	TRBV12-3/TRBV12-4	.	TRBJ2-7	CASSWTSGTYEQYF	TGTGCCAGCAGTTGGACTAGCGGGACATACGAGCAGTACTTC
.	TRBV30	.	TRBJ1-1	CAWKTPGEAEAFF	TGTGCCTGGAAAACTCCAGGGGAGGCTGAAGCTTTCTTT
TRBD2	TRBV29-1	.	TRBJ2-5	CSAGTSGSGETQYF	TGCAGCGCCGGGACTAGCGGGAGTGGAGAGACCCAGTACTTC
.	TRBV24-1	.	TRBJ1-1	CATSAQGRGNTEAFF	TGTGCCACCAGTGCCCAGGGCAGGGGGAACACTGAAGCTTTCTTT
TRBD2	TRBV5-5	few	TRBJ2-1	CASSERRTSGALGEQFF	TGTGCCAGCAGCGAACGACGGACTAGCGGGGCACTGGGTGAGCAGTTCTTC
.	TRBV6-2/TRBV6-3	.	TRBJ1-6	CASRITGNNSPLHF	TGTGCCAGCAGGATTACAGGGAATAATTCACCCCTCCACTTT
TRBD2	TRBV6-2/TRBV6-3	many	TRBJ2-7	CASSYPKGLAGRSYEQYF	TGTGCCAGCAGTTACCCGAAGGGGCTAGCGGGGAGATCCTACGAGCAGTACTTC
.	TRBV20-1	.	TRBJ2-1	CSASKEGFEQFF	TGCAGTGCTAGTAAAGAGGGGTTCGAGCAGTTCTTC
.	TRBV25-1	few	TRBJ1-5	CASILTERKRGPSNQPQHF	TGTGCCAGCATCCTCACGGAGCGTAAGAGAGGTCCTAGCAATCAGCCCCAGCATTTT
.	TRBV6-2/TRBV6-3	many	TRBJ2-7	CASSREGTSYEQYF	TGTGCCAGCAGCCGAGAAGGGACTTCCTACGAGCAGTACTTC
TRBD1	TRBV11-2	.	TRBJ1-2	CASSLDQGAVVPNYGYTF	TGTGCCAGCAGCTTAGATCAGGGGGCGGTGGTCCCAAACTATGGCTACACCTTC
TRBD1	TRBV7-6	once	TRBJ2-5	CASSPIKTGGGETQYF	TGTGCCAGCAGCCCTATTAAGACAGGGGGCGGTGAGACCCAGTACTTC
.	TRBV19	.	TRBJ1-1	CASSGTLNTEAFF	TGTGCCAGTAGTGGTACTTTGAACACTGAAGCTTTCTTT
TRBD2	TRBV3-1	.	TRBJ2-3	CASSHALAGGADTQYF	TGTGCCAGCAGCCATGCACTAGCGGGAGGCGCAGATACGCAGTATTTT
.	TRBV12-3/TRBV12-4	.	TRBJ1-6	CASSGGANSPLHF	TGTGCCAGCAGTGGGGGAGCTAATTCACCCCTCCACTTT
.	TRBV1	few	TRBJ2-5	CTSSHPEYQETQYF	TGCACCAGCAGCCATCCGGAGTACCAAGAGACCCAGTACTTC
TRBD1	TRBV7-6	many	TRBJ2-1	CASSAPGQGKQFF	TGTGCCAGCAGCGCCCCGGGACAGGGGAAGCAGTTCTTC
.	TRBV6-5	few	TRBJ1-5	CASSYSMRDQPQHF	TGTGCCAGCAGTTACTCTATGAGAGATCAGCCCCAGCATTTT
.	TRBV7-2	many	TRBJ1-5	CASNQGSNQPQHF	TGTGCCAGCAACCAGGGAAGCAATCAGCCCCAGCATTTT
TRBD1	TRBV24-1	.	TRBJ2-1	CATSLSGGRFEQFF	TGTGCCACCAGTCTTTCAGGGGGCAGATTTGAGCAGTTCTTC
TRBD2	TRBV11-2	.	TRBJ2-3	CASSSLVSGLATPTDTQYF	TGTGCCAGCAGCTCCCTGGTTTCCGGACTAGCGACCCCCACAGATACGCAGTATTTT
.	TRBV7-3	few	TRBJ1-4	CASSQGRNEKLFF	TGTGCCAGCAGCCAAGGACGGAATGAAAAACTGTTTTTT
TRBD2	TRBV7-2	.	TRBJ2-5	CASSLVRGGQETQYF	TGTGCCAGCAGCTTAGTACGGGGGGGCCAAGAGACCCAGTACTTC
.	TRBV6-5	few	TRBJ2-1	CASSYGLLRRSAYNEQFF	TGTGCCAGCAGTTACGGTTTGTTAAGGCGGTCCGCCTACAATGAGCAGTTCTTC
.	TRBV25-1	.	TRBJ2-5	CASSDEGRGMETQYF	TGTGCCAGCAGTGATGAGGGCAGGGGCATGGAGACCCAGTACTTC
TRBD1	TRBV20-1	.	TRBJ1-1	CSALQGWNTEAFF	TGCAGTGCGTTACAGGGGTGGAACACTGAAGCTTTCTTT
.	TRBV5-6	few	TRBJ2-5	CASSLLGTPFQETQYF	TGTGCCAGCAGCCTTTTGGGGACACCTTTCCAAGAGACCCAGTACTTC
.	TRBV5-1	.	TRBJ2-3	CASSLDGSDTQYF	TGCGCCAGCAGCTTGGATGGCTCAGATACGCAGTATTTT
TRBD1	TRBV5-6	many	TRBJ2-1	CASTPGQGSYNEQFF	TGTGCCAGCACCCCAGGACAGGGGTCCTACAATGAGCAGTTCTTC
TRBD2	TRBV27	few	TRBJ2-2	CASHLAGGTGELFF	TGTGCCAGTCATCTAGCGGGAGGTACCGGGGAGCTGTTTTTT
TRBD2	TRBV12-3/TRBV12-4	few	TRBJ2-7	CASSFSGSSYEQYF	TGTGCCAGCAGTTTTAGCGGGTCCTCCTACGAGCAGTACTTC
.	TRBV7-2	few	TRBJ2-1	CASSLEASPYNEQFF	TGTGCCAGCAGCTTAGAGGCTAGCCCCTACAATGAGCAGTTCTTC
.	TRBV6-1	few	TRBJ1-1	CASAARTASPEAFF	TGTGCTAGCGCCGCTCGGACAGCCAGCCCTGAAGCTTTCTTT
.	TRBV7-9	few	TRBJ2-7	CASSLVPSLVYF	TGTGCCAGCAGCTTAGTCCCGTCACTGGTGTACTTC
.	TRBV20-1	.	TRBJ2-1	CSVSSPGRYNEQFF	TGCAGTGTGAGTTCCCCGGGGCGATACAATGAGCAGTTCTTC